The T cell receptor (beta chain) under discussion was sequenced for a study of T cells in Graves' hyperthyroidism and ophthalmopathy. Whole-study results and caveats: Ophthalmopathy, which appeared later, was predicted by the model a median about 6 months before onset. By a 13 V-J model, ophthalmopathy was set apart from stable hyperthyroidism.

This CDR3 contains 15 residues. From germline, CDR1 is SGHVS and CDR2 FQNEAQ. Trimming took 5 bases from V and 1 from J; bases not matched to a gene: 8. RNA transcripts gave rise to amplified TCR beta CDR3 regions. The TCR CDR3 first-round RT-PCR relied on the HTBI primer set. In TCRdb, the multiplex PCR reads were re-called with MiXCR into one record per CDR3 protein. The sample shows 650,000 to 800,000 distinct CDR3 sequences, about 45% of them seen only once. To note about this clonotype: Its antigen is currently unknown.

A patient was excluded if there was uncontrolled infection, other autoimmune disease, pregnancy or lactation. Thyroid ultrasound, orbital computed tomography, clinical symptoms, and serum thyroxine and TRAb underpinned diagnoses. Sequencing was done on a sample of peripheral blood or thyroid tissue (not recorded which). The TCR sequence derives from an adult man with Graves' disease, either hyperthyroidism or ophthalmopathy (not recorded which). The V call is TRBV7-8, the J call TRBJ2-7; 7 bases align to TRBD1. Here the CDR3 reads CASSPRRQGSYEQYF. The CDR3 DNA follows: TGTGCCAGCAGCCCACGCCGACAGGGTTCCTACGAGCAGTACTTC.